The 3 T cell receptor beta chains below were found in one sample sequenced in a study of blood T cell repertoires in COVID-19. Clones were read by immunoSEQ multiplex PCR, and TCRdb kept only the in-frame ones, dropping some. The sample consists of roughly 200,000 clones, 86% of them appearing once. Sequenced: PBMCs or T cells enriched from blood (not recorded which). These receptors were obtained from a woman aged 45 to 65 in a cohort exposed to, infected with or recovered from COVID-19 (not recorded which).

This rearrangement joins TRBV18 to TRBJ1-1; the match to TRBD1 covers 9 bases. The CDR3 has 16 amino acids. V shed 5 bases and J 0 bases; nucleotides not matched to a gene: 7. CDR1 and CDR2 from the germline V gene are KGHSH and LQKENI. The CDR3 here is CASSANRGHMNTEAFF. CDR3 bases: TGTGCCAGCTCAGCAAACAGGGGGCATATGAACACTGAAGCTTTCTTT. The full variable domain, rest sourced from reference TRBV18 and TRBJ1-1, is NAGVMQNPRHLVRRRGQEARLRCSPMKGHSHVYWYRQLPEEGLKFMVYLQKENIIDESGMPKERFSAEFPKEGPSILRIQQVVRGDSAAYFCASSANRGHMNTEAFFGQGTRLTVV.

This clone was detected once. The chain recombines TRBV7-8 with TRBJ1-2; D ambiguous. The germline gives CDR1 SGHVS, CDR2 FQNEAQ. Between the trimmed V and J ends, which lost 5 bases and 5 bases, there was a span of 15 bases. CDR3 length: 14 amino acids. The CDR3 region has the DNA TGTGCCAGCAGCCGAGAGCGGGGTAATTATGGCTACACCTTC. As protein: CASSRERGNYGYTF.

This clone was recorded a few times. The chain links TRBV5-4 to TRBJ1-2; maybe TRBD1 (6 bases). The ends were cut back, 3 bases at V and 2 bases at J, with 8 bases in the middle. Per the germline V gene, CDR1 is SGHNT and CDR2 is YYREEE (reference sequence). The CDR3 is made up of 13 amino acids. The CDR3 bases are TGTGCCAGCAGCTCGGACAGCAACTATGGCTACACCTTC. Its protein is CASSSDSNYGYTF.